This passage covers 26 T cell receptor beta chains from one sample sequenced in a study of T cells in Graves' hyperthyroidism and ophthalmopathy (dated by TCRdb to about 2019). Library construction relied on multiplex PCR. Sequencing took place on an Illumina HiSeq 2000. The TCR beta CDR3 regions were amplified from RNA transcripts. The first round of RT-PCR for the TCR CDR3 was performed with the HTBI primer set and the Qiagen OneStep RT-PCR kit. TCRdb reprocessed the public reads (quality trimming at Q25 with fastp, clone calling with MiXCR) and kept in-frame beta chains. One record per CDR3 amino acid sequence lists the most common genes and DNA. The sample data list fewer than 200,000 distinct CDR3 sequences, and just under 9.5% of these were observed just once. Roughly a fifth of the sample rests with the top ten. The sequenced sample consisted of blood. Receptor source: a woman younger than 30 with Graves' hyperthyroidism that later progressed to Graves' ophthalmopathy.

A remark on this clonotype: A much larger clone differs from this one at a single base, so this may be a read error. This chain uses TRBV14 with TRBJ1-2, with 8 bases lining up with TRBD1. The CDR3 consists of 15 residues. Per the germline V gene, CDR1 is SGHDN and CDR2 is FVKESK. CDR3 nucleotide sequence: TGTGCCAGCAACCAAGTAGGGACAGGTCTCTATGGCTACACCTTC. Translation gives CASNQVGTGLYGYTF.

The CDR3 here is CASSDRDGLNTGELFF. As DNA, the CDR3 is TGTGCCAGCAGCGACCGGGACGGCCTGAACACCGGGGAGCTGTTTTTT. The J gene is TRBJ2-2, the V gene TRBV9; D possibly uses TRBD1 or TRBD2 (5 bases each). The CDR3 covers 16 residues. CDR1 and CDR2 (germline): SGDLS, YYNGEE. Trimming took off 3 bases at V and 1 base at J, with 13 bases between the two ends.

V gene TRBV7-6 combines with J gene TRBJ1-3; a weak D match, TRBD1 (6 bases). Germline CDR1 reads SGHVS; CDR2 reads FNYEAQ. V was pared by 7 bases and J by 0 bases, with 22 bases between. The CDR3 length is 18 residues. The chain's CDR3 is CASTPSGGPFFSGNTIYF. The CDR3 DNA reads TGTGCCAGCACCCCGTCCGGGGGGCCGTTTTTCTCTGGAAACACCATATATTTT.

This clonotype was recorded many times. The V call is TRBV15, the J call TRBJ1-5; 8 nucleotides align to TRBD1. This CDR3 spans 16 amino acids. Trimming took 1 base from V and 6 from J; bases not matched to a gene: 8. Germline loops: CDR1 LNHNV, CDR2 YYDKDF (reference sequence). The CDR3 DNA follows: TGTGCCACCAGCAGAGGTAGGACAGGGTTGGGTCAGCCCCAGCATTTT. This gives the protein CATSRGRTGLGQPQHF.

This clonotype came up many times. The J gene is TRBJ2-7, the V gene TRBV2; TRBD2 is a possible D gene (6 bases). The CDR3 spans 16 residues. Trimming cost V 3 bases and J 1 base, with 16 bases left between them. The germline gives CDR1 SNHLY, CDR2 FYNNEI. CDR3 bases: TGTGCCAGCAGTGAGGGTTTGGGGGGATTTTCCTACGAGCAGTACTTC. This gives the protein CASSEGLGGFSYEQYF.

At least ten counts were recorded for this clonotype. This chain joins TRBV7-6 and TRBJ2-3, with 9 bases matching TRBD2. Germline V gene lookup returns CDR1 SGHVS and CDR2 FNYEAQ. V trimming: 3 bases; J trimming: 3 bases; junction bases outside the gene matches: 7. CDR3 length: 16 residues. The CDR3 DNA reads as TGTGCCAGCAGCTTTTCGGTAGCGGGAGTGACAGATACGCAGTATTTT. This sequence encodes CASSFSVAGVTDTQYF.

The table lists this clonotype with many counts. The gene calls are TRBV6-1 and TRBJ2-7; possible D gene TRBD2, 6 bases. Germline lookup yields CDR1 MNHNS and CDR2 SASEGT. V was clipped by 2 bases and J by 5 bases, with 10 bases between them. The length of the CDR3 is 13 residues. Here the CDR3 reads CASSEMPGDEQYF. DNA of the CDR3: TGTGCCAGCAGTGAAATGCCGGGAGACGAGCAGTACTTC.

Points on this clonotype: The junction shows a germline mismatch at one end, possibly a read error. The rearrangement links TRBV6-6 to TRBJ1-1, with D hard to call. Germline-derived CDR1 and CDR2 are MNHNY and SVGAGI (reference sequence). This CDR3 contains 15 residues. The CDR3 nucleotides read TGTGCCAGCAGGTACTCTGAGACGGGGAACACTGAAGCTTTCTTT. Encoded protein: CASRYSETGNTEAFF.

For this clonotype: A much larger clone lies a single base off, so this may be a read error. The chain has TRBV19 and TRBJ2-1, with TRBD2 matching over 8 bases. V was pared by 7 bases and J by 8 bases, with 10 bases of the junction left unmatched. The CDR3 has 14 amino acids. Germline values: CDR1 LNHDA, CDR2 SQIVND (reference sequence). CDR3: CASIGTSGLDEQFF. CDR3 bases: TGTGCCAGTATCGGGACTAGTGGCCTTGATGAGCAGTTCTTC.

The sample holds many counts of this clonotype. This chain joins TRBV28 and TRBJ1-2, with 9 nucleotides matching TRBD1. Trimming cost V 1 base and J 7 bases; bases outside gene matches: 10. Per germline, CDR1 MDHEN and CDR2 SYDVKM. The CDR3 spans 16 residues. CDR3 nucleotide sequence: TGTGCCAGCAGTTTATCATACACAGGGGGCAGGAGTGGCTACACCTTC. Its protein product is CASSLSYTGGRSGYTF.

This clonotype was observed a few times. CDR3 bases: TGTGCCTGGAACCGACAGAATAATTCACCCCTCCACTTT. Its translation: CAWNRQNNSPLHF. The chain is built from TRBV30 and TRBJ1-6, with D possibly being TRBD1 (5 bases). Per germline, CDR1 GTSNPN and CDR2 SVGIG (reference sequence). This CDR3 spans 13 amino acids. The V and J ends lost 4 bases and 5 bases respectively, with 9 bases between them.

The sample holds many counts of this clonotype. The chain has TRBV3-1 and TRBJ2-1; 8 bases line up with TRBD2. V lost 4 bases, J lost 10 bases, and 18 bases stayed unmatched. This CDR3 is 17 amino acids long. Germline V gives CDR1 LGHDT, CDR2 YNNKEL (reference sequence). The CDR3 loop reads CASSPNPVFPGGTEQFF. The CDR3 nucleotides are TGTGCCAGCAGCCCGAACCCCGTCTTCCCGGGAGGGACAGAGCAGTTCTTC.

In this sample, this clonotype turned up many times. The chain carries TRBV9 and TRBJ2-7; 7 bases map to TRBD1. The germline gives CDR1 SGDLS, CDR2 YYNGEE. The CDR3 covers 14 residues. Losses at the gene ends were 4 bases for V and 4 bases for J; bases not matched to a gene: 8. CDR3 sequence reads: CASSPRGRGYEQYF. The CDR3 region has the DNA TGTGCCAGCAGCCCCCGTGGCAGGGGGTACGAGCAGTACTTC.

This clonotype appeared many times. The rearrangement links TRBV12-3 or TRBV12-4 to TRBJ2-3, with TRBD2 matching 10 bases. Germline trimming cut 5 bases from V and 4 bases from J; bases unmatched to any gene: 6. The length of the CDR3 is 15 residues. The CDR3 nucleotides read TGTGCCAGCAGTGGGGGACTAGCGCAATCAGATACGCAGTATTTT. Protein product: CASSGGLAQSDTQYF.

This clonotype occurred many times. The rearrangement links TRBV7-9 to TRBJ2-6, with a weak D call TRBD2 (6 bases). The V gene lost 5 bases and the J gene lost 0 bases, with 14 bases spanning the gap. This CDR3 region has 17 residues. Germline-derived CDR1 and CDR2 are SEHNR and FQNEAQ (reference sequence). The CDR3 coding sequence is TGTGCCAGCAGCCCGGGACTGGGGTACTCTGGGGCCAACGTCCTGACTTTC. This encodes CASSPGLGYSGANVLTF. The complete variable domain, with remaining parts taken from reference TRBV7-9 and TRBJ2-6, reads DTGVSQNPRHKITKRGQNVTFRCDPISEHNRLYWYRQTLGQGPEFLTYFQNEAQLEKSRLLSDRFSAERPKGSFSTLEIQRTEQGDSAMYLCASSPGLGYSGANVLTFGAGSRLTVL.

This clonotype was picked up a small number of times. The CDR3 DNA reads as TGCGCCAGCAGTCCAGGGGTGGACGGCTACACCTTC. Translated, it gives CASSPGVDGYTF. The chain recombines TRBV5-1 with TRBJ1-2, with D perhaps matching TRBD1 (6 bases). Trimming took off 5 bases at V and 8 bases at J, with 13 bases between the two ends. The CDR3 consists of 12 residues. Germline CDR1 is SGHRS and CDR2 is YFSETQ.

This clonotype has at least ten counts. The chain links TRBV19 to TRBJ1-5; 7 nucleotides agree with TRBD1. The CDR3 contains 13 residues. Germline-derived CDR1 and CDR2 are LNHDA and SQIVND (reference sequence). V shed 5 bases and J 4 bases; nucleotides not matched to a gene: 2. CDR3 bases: TGTGCCAGTAGTGACAGGGCTAATCAGCCCCAGCATTTT. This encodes CASSDRANQPQHF.

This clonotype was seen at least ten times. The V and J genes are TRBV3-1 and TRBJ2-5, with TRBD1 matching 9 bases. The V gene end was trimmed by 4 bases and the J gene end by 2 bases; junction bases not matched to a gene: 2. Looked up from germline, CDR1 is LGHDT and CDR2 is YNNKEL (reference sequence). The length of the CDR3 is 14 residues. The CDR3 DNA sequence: TGTGCCAGCAGCCGGGGACAGGGTCAAGAGACCCAGTACTTC. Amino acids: CASSRGQGQETQYF.

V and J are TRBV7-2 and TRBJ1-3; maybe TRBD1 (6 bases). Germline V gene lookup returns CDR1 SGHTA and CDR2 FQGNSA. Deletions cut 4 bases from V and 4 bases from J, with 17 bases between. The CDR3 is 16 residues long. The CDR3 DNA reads TGTGCCAGCAGCTCCCGGCGGGGGGCAACAGGAAACACCATATATTTT. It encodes CASSSRRGATGNTIYF.

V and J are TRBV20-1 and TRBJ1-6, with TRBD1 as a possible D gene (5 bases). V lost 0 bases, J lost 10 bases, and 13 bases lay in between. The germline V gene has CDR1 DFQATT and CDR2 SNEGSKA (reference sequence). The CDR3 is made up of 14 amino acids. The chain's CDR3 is CSARDGLEGSPLHF. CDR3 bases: TGCAGTGCTAGAGACGGTCTAGAGGGGTCACCCCTCCACTTT.

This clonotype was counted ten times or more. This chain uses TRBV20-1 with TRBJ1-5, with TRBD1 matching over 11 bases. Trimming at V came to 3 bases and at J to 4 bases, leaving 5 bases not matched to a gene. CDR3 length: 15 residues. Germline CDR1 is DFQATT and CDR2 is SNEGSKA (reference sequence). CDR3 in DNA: TGCAGTGCTAGCCGGGACAGGGGGTCGAATCAGCCCCAGCATTTT. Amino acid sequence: CSASRDRGSNQPQHF.

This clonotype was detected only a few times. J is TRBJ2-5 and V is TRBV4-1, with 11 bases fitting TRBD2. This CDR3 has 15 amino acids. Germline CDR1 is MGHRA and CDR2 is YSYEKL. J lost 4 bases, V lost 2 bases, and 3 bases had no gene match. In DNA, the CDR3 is TGCGCCAGCAGCCAAATTAGCGGGGGGGCAGAGACCCAGTACTTC. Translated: CASSQISGGAETQYF.

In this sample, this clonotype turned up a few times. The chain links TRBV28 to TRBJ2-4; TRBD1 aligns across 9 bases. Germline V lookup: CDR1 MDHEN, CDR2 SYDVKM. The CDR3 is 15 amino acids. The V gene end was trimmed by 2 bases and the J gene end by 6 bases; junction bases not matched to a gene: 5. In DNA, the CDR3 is TGTGCCAGCAGTTTACTACCGGGACAGGGAAACATTCAGTACTTC. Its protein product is CASSLLPGQGNIQYF. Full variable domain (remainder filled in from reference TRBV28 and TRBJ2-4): DVKVTQSSRYLVKRTGEKVFLECVQDMDHENMFWYRQDPGLGLRLIYFSYDVKMKEKGDIPEGYSVSREKKERFSLILESASTNQTSMYLCASSLLPGQGNIQYFGAGTRLSVL.

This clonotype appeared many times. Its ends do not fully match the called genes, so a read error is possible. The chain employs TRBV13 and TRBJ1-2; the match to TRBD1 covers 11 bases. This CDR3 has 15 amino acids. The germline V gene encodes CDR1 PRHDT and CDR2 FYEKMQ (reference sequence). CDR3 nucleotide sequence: TGTGCCAGCAGCCTAGGACAGGGGGCCGGTGATGGCTACACCTTC. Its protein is CASSLGQGAGDGYTF.

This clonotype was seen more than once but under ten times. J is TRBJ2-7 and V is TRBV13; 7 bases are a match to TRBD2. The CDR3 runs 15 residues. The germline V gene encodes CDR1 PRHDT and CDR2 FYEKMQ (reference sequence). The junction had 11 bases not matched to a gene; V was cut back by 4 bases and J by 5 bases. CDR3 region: CASSSGRGSAHEQYF. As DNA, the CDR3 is TGTGCCAGCAGCTCCGGGCGCGGGAGCGCCCACGAGCAGTACTTC.

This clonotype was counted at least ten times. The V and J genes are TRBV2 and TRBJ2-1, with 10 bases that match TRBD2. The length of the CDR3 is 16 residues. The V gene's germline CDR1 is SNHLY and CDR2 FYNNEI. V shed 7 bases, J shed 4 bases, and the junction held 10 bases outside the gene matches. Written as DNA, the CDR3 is TGTGCCAGCAAGCCTGGACTAGCGGCCGGGTACAATGAGCAGTTCTTC. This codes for CASKPGLAAGYNEQFF.